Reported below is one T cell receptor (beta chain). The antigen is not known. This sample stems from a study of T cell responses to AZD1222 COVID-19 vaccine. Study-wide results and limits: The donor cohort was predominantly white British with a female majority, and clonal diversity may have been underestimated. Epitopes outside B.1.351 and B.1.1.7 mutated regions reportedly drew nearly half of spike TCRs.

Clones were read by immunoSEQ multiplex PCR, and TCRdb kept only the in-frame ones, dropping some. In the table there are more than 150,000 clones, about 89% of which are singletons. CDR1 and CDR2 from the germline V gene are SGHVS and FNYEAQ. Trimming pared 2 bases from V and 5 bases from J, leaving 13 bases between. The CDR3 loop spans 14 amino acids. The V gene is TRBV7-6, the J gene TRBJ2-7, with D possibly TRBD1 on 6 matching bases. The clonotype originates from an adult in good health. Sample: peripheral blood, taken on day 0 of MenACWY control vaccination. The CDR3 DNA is TGTGCCAGCAGCTTATCGAGGGGGAACGACGAGCAGTACTTC. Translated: CASSLSRGNDEQYF.